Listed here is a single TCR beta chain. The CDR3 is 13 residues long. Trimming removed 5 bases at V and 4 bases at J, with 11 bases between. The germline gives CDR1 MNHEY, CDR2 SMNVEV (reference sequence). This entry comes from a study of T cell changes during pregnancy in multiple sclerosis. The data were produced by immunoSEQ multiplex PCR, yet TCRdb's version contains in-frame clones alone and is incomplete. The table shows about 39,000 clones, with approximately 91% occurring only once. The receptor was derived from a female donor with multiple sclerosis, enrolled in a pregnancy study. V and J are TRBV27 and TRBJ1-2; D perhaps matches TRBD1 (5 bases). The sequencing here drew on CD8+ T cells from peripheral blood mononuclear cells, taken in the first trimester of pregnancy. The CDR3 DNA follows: TGTGCCAGCAGTCAGCCAGGGTTCTATGGCTACACCTTC. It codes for CASSQPGFYGYTF.